This T cell receptor beta chain was captured by sequencing in a study of OX40 agonist ivuxolimab in advanced cancers. In the study overall: Averaging 60 years in age, with a range of roughly 20 to 90, the cohort was 82.7% male.

Clones were sequenced by immunoSEQ multiplex PCR, and TCRdb holds only the in-frame ones, with some missing. Of about 84,000 clones in the sample, nearly 95% were seen once. The germline V and J ends were trimmed by 7 bases and 0 bases, with 16 bases remaining between them. Germline CDR1 is LNHDA and CDR2 is SQIVND (reference sequence). CDR3 length: 15 amino acids. The TCR comes from an adult with an advanced solid tumor such as melanoma, head and neck, liver or kidney cancer. The V call is TRBV19, the J call TRBJ2-7; D unresolved. The sequences come from CD4+ or CD8+ T cells sorted from blood, collected in a trial of the OX40 agonist ivuxolimab. The CDR3 sequence: CASTPTQHYSYEQYF. The CDR3, as DNA: TGTGCCAGTACTCCGACCCAACATTACTCCTACGAGCAGTACTTC.